The next 19 T cell receptor beta chains were all read from a single sample in a study of blood T cell repertoires in COVID-19. Clones were read by immunoSEQ multiplex PCR, and TCRdb kept only the in-frame ones, dropping some. Here the sample spans more than 85,000 clones, 84% being singletons. The material sequenced was peripheral blood. The receptors shown here come from a human donor in a cohort sampled during active COVID-19.

The chain is built from TRBV7-2 and TRBJ2-7, with 11 bases matching TRBD2. The J segment lost 4 bases and the V segment lost 8 bases, leaving 7 bases of the junction unmatched. The germline CDR1 and CDR2 sequences are SGHTA and FQGNSA. This CDR3 region has 14 residues. The CDR3 DNA sequence: TGTGCCAGCGCCGATAGCGGGGGGGCTTACGAGCAGTACTTC. Protein product: CASADSGGAYEQYF.

The V gene is TRBV4-2, the J gene TRBJ1-5; D possibly corresponds to TRBD1 (5 bases). The CDR3 has 16 amino acids. Germline V lookup: CDR1 LGHNA, CDR2 YNFKEQ. V was shortened by 3 bases and J by 1 base, with 13 bases between the two germline ends. The CDR3 DNA follows: TGTGCCAGCAGCCAGGCGGGGGGTAAGAGCAATCAGCCCCAGCATTTT. It codes for CASSQAGGKSNQPQHF.

J is TRBJ1-4 and V is TRBV28; D not certain. CDR1 is MDHEN and CDR2 is SYDVKM in the germline V gene. The CDR3 has 13 residues. Trimming pared 8 bases from V and 8 bases from J, leaving 15 bases between. The CDR3 spells CASPSWFGEKLFF. CDR3 in DNA: TGTGCCAGCCCCTCCTGGTTCGGGGAAAAACTGTTTTTT.

CDR3 in amino acids: CAAGGTSRYEQYF. The CDR3 nucleotides read TGTGCCGCCGGTGGGACTTCACGCTACGAGCAGTACTTC. The chain employs TRBV28 and TRBJ2-7, with D perhaps matching TRBD2 (6 bases). Germline lookup yields CDR1 MDHEN and CDR2 SYDVKM. Trimming cost V 11 bases and J 3 bases, with 17 bases left between them. The CDR3 runs 13 residues.

The rearrangement joins TRBV12-1 to TRBJ2-5; TRBD2, as called in the table, went unchecked against the DNA. TRBV12-1 is noted as a pseudogene. This CDR3 has 15 amino acids. The CDR3 bases are TGTGCCAGCAGCTTTGGGGGAGAGACTCACGAGACCCAGTACTTC. It yields the protein CASSFGGETHETQYF.

V gene TRBV7-8 combines with J gene TRBJ2-5; D is possibly TRBD2 (5 bases). This CDR3 has 15 amino acids. The germline V gene has CDR1 SGHVS and CDR2 FQNEAQ. Between the trimmed V and J ends, which lost 6 bases and 4 bases, there was a span of 18 bases. CDR3 amino acids: CASSKTRTSAETQYF. CDR3 sequence (DNA): TGTGCCAGCAGTAAAACCCGGACTTCGGCAGAGACCCAGTACTTC.

This clone has only one observation. The chain uses TRBV7-2 and TRBJ2-3, with D possibly matching TRBD1 (6 bases). Germline lookup yields CDR1 SGHTA and CDR2 FQGNSA. The germline V and J ends were trimmed by 8 bases and 5 bases, with 11 bases remaining between them. This CDR3 has 12 residues. For the CDR3, the DNA is TGTGCCAGCGGTAGCAGGGGAGATACGCAGTATTTT. Its protein product is CASGSRGDTQYF.

The CDR3 protein is CASSPRTGTRETQYF. DNA for the CDR3: TGTGCCAGCTCTCCGAGGACAGGGACGAGAGAGACCCAGTACTTC. V gene TRBV18 combines with J gene TRBJ2-5; 8 nucleotides align to TRBD1. CDR1 KGHSH and CDR2 LQKENI come from the germline V gene. The CDR3 consists of 15 residues. V lost 6 bases and J lost 4; bases outside the gene matches: 10.

V and J are TRBV28 and TRBJ2-7; 7 bases are shared with TRBD2. The CDR3 consists of 15 residues. Trimming cost V 6 bases and J 2 bases; bases outside gene matches: 10. Looked up from germline, CDR1 is MDHEN and CDR2 is SYDVKM. CDR3 in DNA: TGTGCCAGCAGCCCTGTTGGAAGCGGGGCCTACGAGCAGTACTTC. It specifies CASSPVGSGAYEQYF.

This rearrangement joins TRBV2 to TRBJ2-3; D ambiguous. Germline CDR1 SNHLY, CDR2 FYNNEI. The ends were cut back, 6 bases at V and 2 bases at J, with 12 bases in the middle. CDR3 length equals 14 residues. The CDR3 loop is CASRYNSFTDTQYF. The CDR3 DNA sequence: TGTGCCAGCAGGTACAACAGTTTCACAGATACGCAGTATTTT.

This CDR3 is CASSQGGRGPLSYNEQFF. CDR3 DNA: TGCGCCAGCAGCCAAGGAGGGCGGGGGCCCCTCTCCTACAATGAGCAGTTCTTC. This chain uses TRBV4-3 with TRBJ2-1, with D tentatively TRBD2 (7 bases). Trimming cost V 1 base and J 0 bases, with 16 bases left between them. CDR3 length: 18 amino acids. The germline CDR1 and CDR2 sequences are LGHNA and YSLEER.

The chain employs TRBV25-1 and TRBJ1-2; a weak D match, TRBD1 (6 bases). With 3 bases removed from V and 4 bases from J, the gap between germline ends came to 9 bases. The length of the CDR3 is 13 residues. Germline loops: CDR1 MGHDK, CDR2 SYGVNS. The DNA of the CDR3 is TGTGCCAGCAGTGAGGGACATTCCTATGGCTACACCTTC. Its protein product is CASSEGHSYGYTF.

This chain links TRBV4-1 with TRBJ2-7, with TRBD1 matching over 9 bases. Germline CDR1 MGHRA, CDR2 YSYEKL. V shed 3 bases, J shed 0 bases, and the junction held 6 bases outside the gene matches. The CDR3 extends over 16 amino acids. CDR3 protein: CASSHPGQGFSYEQYF. The CDR3 coding sequence is TGCGCCAGCAGCCACCCAGGACAGGGGTTCTCCTACGAGCAGTACTTC.

The rearrangement joins TRBV4-1 to TRBJ1-5; a weak D match, TRBD1 (6 bases). The CDR3 has 16 amino acids. Trimming removed 2 bases from V and 6 bases from J, with 17 bases in between. CDR1 is MGHRA, CDR2 YSYEKL, per germline. This CDR3 is CASSQYATGGSQPQHF. The CDR3 DNA reads TGCGCCAGCAGCCAATATGCGACAGGAGGTTCTCAGCCCCAGCATTTT.

The chain uses TRBV6-5 and TRBJ1-1, with D perhaps matching TRBD1 (5 bases). Germline lookup yields CDR1 MNHEY and CDR2 SVGAGI. The V end lost 4 bases, the J end lost 1 base, and 10 bases lay between the germline ends. This CDR3 is 14 amino acids long. CDR3 coding DNA: TGTGCCAGCAGTTCAGGGATGGCGAACACTGAAGCTTTCTTT. Translating it yields CASSSGMANTEAFF.

V gene TRBV7-2 combines with J gene TRBJ1-1; D unclear. The CDR3 extends over 14 amino acids. The V end lost 5 bases, the J end lost 1 base, and 11 bases lay between the germline ends. Per germline, CDR1 SGHTA and CDR2 FQGNSA. The CDR3 coding sequence is TGTGCCAGCAGCGTGAGTAATAGGAACACTGAAGCTTTCTTT. As protein: CASSVSNRNTEAFF.

The V gene is TRBV11-3, the J gene TRBJ1-2, with 8 bases aligning to TRBD1. V lost 3 bases, J lost 8 bases, and 5 bases stayed unmatched. This CDR3 has 13 amino acids. Germline V lookup: CDR1 SGHNT, CDR2 YENEEA. The CDR3 loop is CASSLDRAGGYTF. The CDR3 DNA is TGTGCCAGCAGCTTGGACAGGGCCGGCGGCTACACCTTC.

In its sample, this clone was seen once. V is TRBV5-6 and J is TRBJ2-5, with TRBD2 as a possible D gene (7 bases). The CDR3 is made up of 14 amino acids. Germline CDR1 is SGHDT and CDR2 is YYEEEE. V was cut by 4 bases and J by 4 bases, with 14 bases left in between. CDR3 loop: CASSLQGGGETQYF. DNA of the CDR3: TGTGCCAGCAGCCTACAGGGCGGGGGAGAGACCCAGTACTTC.

This clone was recorded only once. The chain combines TRBV6-5 with TRBJ1-5; TRBD1 matches 7 bases. From germline, CDR1 is MNHEY and CDR2 SVGAGI. The V segment lost 7 bases and the J segment 1 base; nucleotides outside the gene matches: 4. This CDR3 is 14 amino acids long. CDR3 sequence: CASKPDRSNQPQHF. CDR3 in DNA: TGTGCCAGCAAACCGGACAGGAGCAATCAGCCCCAGCATTTT.